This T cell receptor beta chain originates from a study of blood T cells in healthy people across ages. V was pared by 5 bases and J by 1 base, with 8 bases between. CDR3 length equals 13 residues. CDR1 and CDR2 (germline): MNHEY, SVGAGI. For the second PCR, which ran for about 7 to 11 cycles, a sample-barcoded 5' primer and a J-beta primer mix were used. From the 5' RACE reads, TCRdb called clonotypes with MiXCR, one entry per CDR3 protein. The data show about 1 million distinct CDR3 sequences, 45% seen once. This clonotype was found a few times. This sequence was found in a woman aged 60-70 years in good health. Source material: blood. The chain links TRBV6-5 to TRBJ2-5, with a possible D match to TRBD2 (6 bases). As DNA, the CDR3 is TGTGCCAGCAGTGTGACTAGCCAAGAGACCCAGTACTTC. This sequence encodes CASSVTSQETQYF.